The clone carrying this T cell receptor (beta chain) was detected many times. No antigen is known for it. Germline CDR1 is MDHEN and CDR2 is SYDVKM. The CDR3 is made up of 16 amino acids. Trimming removed 5 bases from V and 6 bases from J; junction bases left unmatched: 10. Over 200 million TCR-beta sequences from 15-18 subjects came out of each sequencing run. TCRdb itself ran the 5' RACE reads through MiXCR, one entry per CDR3 protein. The repertoire holds 100,000 or so distinct CDR3 sequences, with about 13% as singletons. Time point here: longitudinal time-point 2. It was from 2 million PBMCs stored at -80 C that the unsorted libraries were obtained. The sample originates from a study of neurological immune-mediated disorders. Points from the study as a whole: The greatest TCR clonal expansion occurred in HTLV-1-associated myelopathy and the least in multiple sclerosis, which fell below healthy controls.

This clonotype was sampled from a female donor with HTLV-1-associated myelopathy (HAM/TSP). The V call is TRBV28, the J call TRBJ2-2; TRBD1 aligns across 9 bases. Material for sequencing was PBMCs. The CDR3 is CASSPPGQGIAGELFF. The CDR3 DNA reads as TGTGCCAGCAGTCCTCCGGGACAGGGTATAGCCGGGGAGCTGTTTTTT.